The subject of this entry is one T cell receptor (beta chain). Its antigen is undetermined. At the DNA level, this CDR3 is encoded by other sequences in the same sample as well. This entry is derived from a study of shared clonotypes between healthy human individuals. Overall study results and limits: Deeper or shallower sequencing was expected to change how clonotypes are shared among donors. Sampling included only blood; tissue repertoires likely differ.

The V gene lost 1 base and the J gene lost 0 bases, with 7 bases spanning the gap. Germline lookup yields CDR1 SQVTM and CDR2 ANQGSEA. The CDR3 covers 13 residues. Naive CD8 populations comprised CD45RO-negative cells positively selected for CCR7, excluding terminally differentiated effector memory CD45RA+ cells. Authors' data handling: Junction-only immunoSEQ sequences carried no quality scores, so filtering differed. Sequencing used immunoSEQ multiplex PCR; TCRdb keeps in-frame clones, though not all of them. D and trimming were read from the DNA, whereas the V and J calls and clone size are those reported in that table. There are 650,000 to 800,000 clones in the sample; 92% occur only once, and 24% lies in the top ten.

The chain uses TRBV29-1 and TRBJ2-7; perhaps D is TRBD1 or TRBD2 (5 bases each). This clonotype was sampled from a man under 40 in good health. The specimen was naive CD8+ T cells sorted from blood. CDR3 sequence (DNA): TGCAGCGTTGAAGGAGGGGACTCCTACGAGCAGTACTTC. Translating it yields CSVEGGDSYEQYF.